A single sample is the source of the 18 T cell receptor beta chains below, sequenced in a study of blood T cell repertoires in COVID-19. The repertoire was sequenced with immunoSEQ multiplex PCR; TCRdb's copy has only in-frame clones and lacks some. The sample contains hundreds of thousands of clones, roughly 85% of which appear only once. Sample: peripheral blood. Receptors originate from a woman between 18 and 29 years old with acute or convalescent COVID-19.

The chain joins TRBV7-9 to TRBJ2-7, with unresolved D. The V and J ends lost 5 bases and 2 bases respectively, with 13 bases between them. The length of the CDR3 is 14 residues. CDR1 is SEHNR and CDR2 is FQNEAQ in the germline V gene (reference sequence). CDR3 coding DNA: TGTGCCAGCAGCCCTAGAGTACTTACCTACGAGCAGTACTTC. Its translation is CASSPRVLTYEQYF.

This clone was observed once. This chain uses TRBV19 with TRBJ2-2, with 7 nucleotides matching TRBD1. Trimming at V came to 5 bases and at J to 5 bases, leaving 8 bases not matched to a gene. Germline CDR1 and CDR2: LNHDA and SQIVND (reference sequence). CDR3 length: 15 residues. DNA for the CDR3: TGTGCCAGTAGTCAAAGGGGGCTTGGGACCGGGGAGCTGTTTTTT. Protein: CASSQRGLGTGELFF.

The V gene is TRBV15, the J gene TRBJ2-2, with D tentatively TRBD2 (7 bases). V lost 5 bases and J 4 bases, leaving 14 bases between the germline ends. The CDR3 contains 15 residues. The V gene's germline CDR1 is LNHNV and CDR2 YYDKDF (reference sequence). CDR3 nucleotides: TGTGCCACCAGCCCTTTGGGGGGGGCCACCGGGGAGCTGTTTTTT. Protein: CATSPLGGATGELFF.

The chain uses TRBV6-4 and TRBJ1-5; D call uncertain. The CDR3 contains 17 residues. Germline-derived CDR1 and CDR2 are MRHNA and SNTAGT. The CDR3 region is CAPARAGREDGNQPQHF. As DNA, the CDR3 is TGTGCGCCAGCAAGGGCCGGGAGGGAAGATGGAAATCAGCCCCAGCATTTT.

The CDR3 loop is CAWSVGQTSGMQETQYF. CDR3 coding DNA: TGTGCCTGGAGTGTAGGGCAGACTAGCGGGATGCAAGAGACCCAGTACTTC. The chain uses TRBV30 and TRBJ2-5, with 11 positions matching TRBD2. The V gene's germline CDR1 is GTSNPN and CDR2 SVGIG (reference sequence). The CDR3 runs 17 residues. Trimming took 0 bases from V and 2 from J; bases not matched to a gene: 8.

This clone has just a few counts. Written as DNA, the CDR3 is TGCGCCAGCAGCCAAGCGCCAGGGGATGAAAAACTGTTTTTT. It translates to CASSQAPGDEKLFF. The chain employs TRBV4-1 and TRBJ1-4, with a possible D match to TRBD1 (6 bases). Germline V gene data show CDR1 as MGHRA and CDR2 as YSYEKL. Trimming pared 1 base from V and 6 bases from J, leaving 9 bases between. The CDR3 sequence is 14 residues long.

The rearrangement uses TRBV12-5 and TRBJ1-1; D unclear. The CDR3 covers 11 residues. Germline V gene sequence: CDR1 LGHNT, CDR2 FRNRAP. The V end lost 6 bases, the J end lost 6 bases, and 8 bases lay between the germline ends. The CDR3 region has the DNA TGTGCTAGTGGCCTATTGGCTGAAGCTTTCTTT. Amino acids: CASGLLAEAFF. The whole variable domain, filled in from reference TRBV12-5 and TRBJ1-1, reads DARVTQTPRHKVTEMGQEVTMRCQPILGHNTVFWYRQTMMQGLELLAYFRNRAPLDDSGMPKDRFSAEMPDATLATLKIQPSEPRDSAVYFCASGLLAEAFFGQGTRLTVV.

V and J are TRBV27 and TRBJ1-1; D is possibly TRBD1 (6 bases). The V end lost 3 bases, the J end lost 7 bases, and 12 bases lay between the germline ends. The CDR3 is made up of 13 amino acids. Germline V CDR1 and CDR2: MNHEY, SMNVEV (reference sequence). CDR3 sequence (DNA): TGTGCCAGCAGTTTGCCGGGACATAATGAAGCTTTCTTT. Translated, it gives CASSLPGHNEAFF.

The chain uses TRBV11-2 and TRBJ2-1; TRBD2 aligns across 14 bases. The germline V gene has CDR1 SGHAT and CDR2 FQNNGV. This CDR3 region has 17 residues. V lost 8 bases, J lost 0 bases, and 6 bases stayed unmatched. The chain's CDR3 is CASQRLAGGSSYNEQFF. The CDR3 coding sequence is TGTGCCAGCCAAAGACTAGCGGGAGGGAGCTCCTACAATGAGCAGTTCTTC.

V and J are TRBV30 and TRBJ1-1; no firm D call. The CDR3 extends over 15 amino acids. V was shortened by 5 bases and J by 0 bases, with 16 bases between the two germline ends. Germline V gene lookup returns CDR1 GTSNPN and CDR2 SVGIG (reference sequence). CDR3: CAWEAGAFMNTEAFF. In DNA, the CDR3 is TGTGCCTGGGAGGCCGGAGCCTTCATGAACACTGAAGCTTTCTTT.

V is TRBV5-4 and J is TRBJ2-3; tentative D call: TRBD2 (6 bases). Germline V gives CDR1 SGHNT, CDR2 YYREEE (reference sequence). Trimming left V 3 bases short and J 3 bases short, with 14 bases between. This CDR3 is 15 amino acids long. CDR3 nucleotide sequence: TGTGCCAGCAGCTCCGCGGGGTTGGAGACAGATACGCAGTATTTT. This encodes CASSSAGLETDTQYF.

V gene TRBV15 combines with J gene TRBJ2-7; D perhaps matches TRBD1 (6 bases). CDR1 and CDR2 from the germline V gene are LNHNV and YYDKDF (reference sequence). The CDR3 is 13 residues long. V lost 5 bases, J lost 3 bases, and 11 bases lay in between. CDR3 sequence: CATSEGVVYEQYF. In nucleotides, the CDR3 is TGTGCCACCAGCGAGGGGGTAGTCTACGAGCAGTACTTC.

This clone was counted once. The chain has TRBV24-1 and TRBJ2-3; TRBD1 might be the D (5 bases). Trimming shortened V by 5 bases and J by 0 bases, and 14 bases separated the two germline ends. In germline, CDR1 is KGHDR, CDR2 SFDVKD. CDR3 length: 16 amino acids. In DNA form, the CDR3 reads TGTGCCACCAGTGGGGGTACAGGATTCAGCACAGATACGCAGTATTTT. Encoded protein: CATSGGTGFSTDTQYF.

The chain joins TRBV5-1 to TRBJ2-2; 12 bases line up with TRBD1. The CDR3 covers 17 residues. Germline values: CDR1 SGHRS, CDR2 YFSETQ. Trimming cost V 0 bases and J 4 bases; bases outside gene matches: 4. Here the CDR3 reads CASSLEPGQGATGELFF. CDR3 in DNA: TGCGCCAGCAGCTTGGAACCGGGACAGGGGGCCACCGGGGAGCTGTTTTTT.

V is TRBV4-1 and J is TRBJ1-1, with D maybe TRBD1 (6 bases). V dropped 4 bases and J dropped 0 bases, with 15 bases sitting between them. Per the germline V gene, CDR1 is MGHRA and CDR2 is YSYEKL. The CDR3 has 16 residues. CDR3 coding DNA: TGCGCCAGCAGCCTCATTCAGGGGACTATGAACACTGAAGCTTTCTTT. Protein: CASSLIQGTMNTEAFF.

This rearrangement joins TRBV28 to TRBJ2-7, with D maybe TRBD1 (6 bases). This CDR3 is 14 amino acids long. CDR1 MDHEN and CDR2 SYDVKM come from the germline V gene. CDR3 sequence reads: CATDPGHFLREQYF. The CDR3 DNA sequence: TGTGCGACCGACCCGGGACACTTTCTACGAGAGCAGTACTTC.

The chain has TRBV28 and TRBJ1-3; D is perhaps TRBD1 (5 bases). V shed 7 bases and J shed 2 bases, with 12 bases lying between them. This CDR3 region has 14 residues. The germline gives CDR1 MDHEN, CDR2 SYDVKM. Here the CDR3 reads CASTEGGAGNTIYF. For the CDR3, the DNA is TGTGCCAGCACCGAGGGAGGGGCTGGAAACACCATATATTTT.

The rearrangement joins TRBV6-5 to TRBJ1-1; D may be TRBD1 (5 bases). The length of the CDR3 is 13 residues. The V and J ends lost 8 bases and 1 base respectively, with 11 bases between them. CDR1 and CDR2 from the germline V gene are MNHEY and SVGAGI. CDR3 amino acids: CASLRQGNTEAFF. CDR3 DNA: TGTGCCAGCTTGAGGCAGGGGAACACTGAAGCTTTCTTT.